Listed below are T cell receptor beta chains from one sample, sequenced in a study of tumor and adjacent non-tumor tissue in lung cancer. One entry per CDR3 protein, called by TCRdb with MiXCR from the multiplex PCR reads. This table has about 93,000 distinct CDR3 sequences, 61% appearing once. The sequenced material came from lung tumor tissue. Source of these receptors: a man between 70 and 80 years old with non-small cell lung cancer. Each CDR3 is given with its conserved first and last residue. The D gene is left open where the match is weak. Clone size, where shown, is once, few, many, or a class for clones that have expanded.

cdr3_nt cdr3_aa d_call clone_size j_call v_call
TGTGCCAGCAGCCTCCGGGAGGGATGCTATGAGCAGTACTTC CASSLREGCYEQYF TRBD2 - TRBJ2-7 TRBV11-2
TGTGCCAGCAGTTACTCGACCGGGCTCAATGAGCAGTTCTTT CASSYSTGLNEQFF - - TRBJ2-1 TRBV6-5
TGTGCCAGCAGCCCGCCCCCAGGGGGTATCACTGAAGCTTTCTTT CASSPPPGGITEAFF TRBD1 many TRBJ1-1 TRBV6-5
TGTGCCAGCAGCCCCCTCGGACATAACACAGATACGCAGTATTTT CASSPLGHNTDTQYF - - TRBJ2-3 TRBV7-8
TGTGCCAGCAGTACTACCGGGACAGAAAATTCACCCCTCCACTTT CASSTTGTENSPLHF TRBD1 many TRBJ1-6 TRBV6-5
TGCGGTACTAGGGACCGGTTGGGGGGAGGGAGGTACAATGAGCAGTTCTTC CGTRDRLGGGRYNEQFF TRBD2 - TRBJ2-1 TRBV20-1
TGTGCCAGCAGTTACTCTCTTACAGAAAGGGGGAAGGCCGGAGGCTACACCTTC CASSYSLTERGKAGGYTF - many TRBJ1-2 TRBV6-6
TGCAGTGTCAGAGAGTTGGCTAGCGGGAGGCCCGAGCGAATGACCGGGGAGCTGTTTTTT CSVRELASGRPERMTGELFF TRBD2 - TRBJ2-2 TRBV20-1
TGTGCCAGCAGCCTAGGTGGAACGCTCGTCAAGGCCCTCCACTTT CASSLGGTLVKALHF - many TRBJ1-6 TRBV14
TGTGCCAGCAGCGGTGCAGGACAGGGGGACAATGAGCAGTTCTTC CASSGAGQGDNEQFF TRBD1 - TRBJ2-1 TRBV5-5
TGTGCCAGCAACTTTCGCAGCCCAAACACAGATACGCAGTATTTT CASNFRSPNTDTQYF - - TRBJ2-3 TRBV7-9
TGTGCCAGCAGTGGGGGGGCAAGAACCGGGGAGCTGTTTTTT CASSGGARTGELFF - few TRBJ2-2 TRBV28
TGTGCCAGCAGGGGACTAGCGGGAGGGACGAGCGAGTTCTTC CASRGLAGGTSEFF TRBD2 many TRBJ2-1 TRBV28
TGCAGCGTTGGAGAAGTAAATGGCTACACCTTC CSVGEVNGYTF - - TRBJ1-2 TRBV29-1
TGCAGTGCTAGAGTTTGGGGAAGGTGGTTCTTC CSARVWGRWFF - - TRBJ2-1 TRBV20-1
TGCAGTGCTAGGGACAGGGGATTTAAAAAACTGTTTTTT CSARDRGFKKLFF TRBD1 few TRBJ1-4 TRBV20-1
TGTGCCAGCCATCCGGGAAGTAGCTATAATTCACCCCTCCACTTT CASHPGSSYNSPLHF - many TRBJ1-6 TRBV12-3/TRBV12-4
TGTGCCAGCAGTTTTGCCGCCGGGACCGAGCAGTACTTC CASSFAAGTEQYF - - TRBJ2-7 TRBV12-3/TRBV12-4
TGTGCCAGCAGCTTAGAGGCCCTAGGGGAGACTCACTACTTC CASSLEALGETHYF - - TRBJ2-5 TRBV7-8
TGTGCCAGCACCATCGGCGGGACAGCGAACATCGGGGAGCTGTTTTTT CASTIGGTANIGELFF - - TRBJ2-2 TRBV28
TGTGCCAGCAGCTTAAGGCCAGGGGCAGAGACCCAGTACTTC CASSLRPGAETQYF - - TRBJ2-5 TRBV7-9
TGTGCCGGCAGCTTAGATGGGACCAACAATGAGCAGTTCTTC CAGSLDGTNNEQFF - - TRBJ2-1 TRBV11-3
TGCAGCGTGGGACAGGGTCGCTACGAGCAGTACTTC CSVGQGRYEQYF TRBD1 many TRBJ2-7 TRBV29-1
TGTGCCAGCAGCGCCGGTCAGGGTTTAGGAGATACGCAGTATTTT CASSAGQGLGDTQYF - - TRBJ2-3 TRBV11-2
TGTGCCAGCAGCTTAGGGACTAGCACGTACAATGAGCAGTTCTTC CASSLGTSTYNEQFF TRBD2 - TRBJ2-1 TRBV11-3